The 10 T cell receptor beta chains in this list originate from one sample, sequenced in a study of shared clonotypes between healthy human individuals. Profiled with immunoSEQ multiplex PCR; TCRdb holds only in-frame clones, not every one. The profile covers a few hundred thousand clones, with 75% to 80% appearing a single time and around 11% taken by the ten largest. Sequencing was done on a sample of PBMCs. Every receptor here comes from a woman aged 40 to 55 in good health. Some clones in this sample may be carry-over from other donors' samples.

As concerns this clone: At one end the junction does not follow the germline gene, possibly because of a read error. The chain is built from TRBV7-9 and TRBJ2-3, with D possibly called TRBD1 or TRBD2 (5 bases each). From germline, CDR1 is SEHNR and CDR2 FQNEAQ (reference sequence). The CDR3 consists of 14 residues. The CDR3, as DNA: TGTGCCAGCAGCGTAGGGACCGCGGAAGATATGCAGTATTTT. This codes for CASSVGTAEDMQYF.

This clone has a count of ten or more. This CDR3 is also generated by other DNA sequences in the sample. The chain couples TRBV7-2 to TRBJ1-1; D gene ambiguous. CDR3 length: 15 residues. Trimming took 5 bases from V and 0 from J, leaving 13 bases between them. The germline V gene encodes CDR1 SGHTA and CDR2 FQGNSA. CDR3 in amino acids: CASSALIQLNTEAFF. CDR3 nucleotide sequence: TGTGCCAGCAGCGCCCTAATCCAACTGAACACTGAAGCTTTCTTT.

The V call is TRBV6-1, the J call TRBJ1-5; D remains ambiguous. Germline V gives CDR1 MNHNS, CDR2 SASEGT. V dropped 6 bases and J dropped 1 base, with 13 bases sitting between them. This CDR3 has 15 amino acids. CDR3 coding DNA: TGTGCCAGCAGAAGGACGAGTTGGAGCAATCAGCCCCAGCATTTT. Its translation is CASRRTSWSNQPQHF.

The gene calls are TRBV18 and TRBJ2-7, with 10 bases that match TRBD1. Germline CDR1 and CDR2: KGHSH and LQKENI. V shed 2 bases and J 5 bases; nucleotides not matched to a gene: 9. The CDR3 totals 16 residues. This CDR3 reads CASSPGWTGGINEQYF. Here the CDR3 DNA reads TGTGCCAGCTCACCAGGTTGGACAGGGGGTATCAACGAGCAGTACTTC. Complete variable domain (other parts from reference TRBV18 and TRBJ2-7): NAGVMQNPRHLVRRRGQEARLRCSPMKGHSHVYWYRQLPEEGLKFMVYLQKENIIDESGMPKERFSAEFPKEGPSILRIQQVVRGDSAAYFCASSPGWTGGINEQYFGPGTRLTVT.

This sequence joins TRBV19 and TRBJ2-7; either TRBD1 or TRBD2 may supply D (5 bases each). V gave up 1 base and J gave up 7 bases, with 17 bases separating them. The CDR3 loop spans 15 amino acids. In germline, CDR1 is LNHDA, CDR2 SQIVND (reference sequence). CDR3 sequence reads: CASSIGSGTRREQYF. In nucleotides, the CDR3 is TGTGCCAGTAGTATAGGCTCGGGGACCCGTCGGGAGCAGTACTTC.

Concerning this clone: This probably arose from a read error, given a far larger clone one base away. The sample carries other DNA sequences with the same CDR3. V is TRBV29-1 and J is TRBJ2-1, with 14 bases identical to TRBD2. The germline V gene encodes CDR1 SQVTM and CDR2 ANQGSEA. The CDR3 is 16 amino acids. CDR3 DNA sequence: TGCAGTGTTACCGGACTAGCGGGAGGCTACTACAATGAGCAGTTCTTC. Protein: CSVTGLAGGYYNEQFF.

As to this clone: This is likely an artifact of a read error, given a far larger clone one base away. The chain uses TRBV2 and TRBJ2-7, with 11 positions matching TRBD2. The CDR3 runs to 15 residues. The junction had 10 bases not matched to a gene; V was cut back by 10 bases and J by 2 bases. CDR1 is SNHLY and CDR2 is FYNNEI in the germline V gene. The CDR3 DNA follows: TGTGCCACACCCGGGGCTAGCGGGAGGCCCTACGAGCAGTACTTC. Its translation is CATPGASGRPYEQYF.

The chain links TRBV30 to TRBJ2-3, with 11 bases that match TRBD2. After removal of 5 bases from V and 3 bases from J, the junction contained 7 bases not matched to a gene. The CDR3 consists of 15 residues. Germline V gene data show CDR1 as GTSNPN and CDR2 as SVGIG (reference sequence). CDR3 DNA: TGTGCCTGGGCACCGACTAGCGGGGTAACAGATACGCAGTATTTT. Protein sequence: CAWAPTSGVTDTQYF.

V usage is TRBV28 and J usage is TRBJ1-2, with D maybe TRBD1 (6 bases). The CDR3 runs to 15 residues. Germline-derived CDR1 and CDR2 are MDHEN and SYDVKM. Trimming removed 3 bases from V and 5 bases from J, with 16 bases in between. The CDR3: CASSFDRTDFYGYTF. The CDR3 coding sequence is TGTGCCAGCAGTTTTGACAGGACAGATTTTTATGGCTACACCTTC.

Details on this clone: Mismatch with germline at one junction end may stem from a read error. J is TRBJ2-7 and V is TRBV11-2, with 7 positions matching TRBD2. This CDR3 comprises 12 residues. CDR1 is SGHAT and CDR2 is FQNNGV in the germline V gene. The CDR3 protein is CASSPYLTSRTF. The DNA of the CDR3 is TGTGCCAGCAGCCCCTACTTGACTAGCAGAACCTTC.